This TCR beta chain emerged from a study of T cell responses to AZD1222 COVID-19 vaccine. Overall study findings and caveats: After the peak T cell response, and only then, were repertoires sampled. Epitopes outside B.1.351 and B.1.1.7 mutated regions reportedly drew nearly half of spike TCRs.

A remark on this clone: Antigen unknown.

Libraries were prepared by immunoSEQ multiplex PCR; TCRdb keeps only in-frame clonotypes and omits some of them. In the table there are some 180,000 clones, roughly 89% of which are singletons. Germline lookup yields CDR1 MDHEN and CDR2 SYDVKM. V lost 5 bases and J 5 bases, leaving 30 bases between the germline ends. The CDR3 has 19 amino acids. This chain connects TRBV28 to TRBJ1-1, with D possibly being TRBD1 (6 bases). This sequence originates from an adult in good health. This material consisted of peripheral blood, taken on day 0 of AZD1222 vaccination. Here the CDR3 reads CASSVPTTGFVLGGTEAFF. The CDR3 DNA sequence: TGTGCCAGCAGTGTACCTACGACAGGTTTTGTTCTTGGGGGGACTGAAGCTTTCTTT.